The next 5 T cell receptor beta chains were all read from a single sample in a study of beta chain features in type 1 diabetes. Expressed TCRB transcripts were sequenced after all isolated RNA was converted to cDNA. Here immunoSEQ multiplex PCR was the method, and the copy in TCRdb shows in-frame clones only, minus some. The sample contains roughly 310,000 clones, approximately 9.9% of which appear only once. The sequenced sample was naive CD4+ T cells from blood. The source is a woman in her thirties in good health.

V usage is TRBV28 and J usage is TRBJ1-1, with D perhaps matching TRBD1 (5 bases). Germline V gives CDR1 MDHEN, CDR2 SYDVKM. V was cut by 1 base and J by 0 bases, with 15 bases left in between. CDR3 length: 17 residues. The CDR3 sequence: CASSLLGAGALNTEAFF. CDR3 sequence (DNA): TGTGCCAGCAGTTTATTAGGGGCCGGAGCCTTGAACACTGAAGCTTTCTTT.

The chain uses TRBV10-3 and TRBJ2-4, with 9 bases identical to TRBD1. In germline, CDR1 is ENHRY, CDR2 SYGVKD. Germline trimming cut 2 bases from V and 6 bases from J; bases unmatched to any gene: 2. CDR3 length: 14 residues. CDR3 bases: TGTGCCATCAGTGAGGGACAGGGGACAAACATTCAGTACTTC. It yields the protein CAISEGQGTNIQYF.

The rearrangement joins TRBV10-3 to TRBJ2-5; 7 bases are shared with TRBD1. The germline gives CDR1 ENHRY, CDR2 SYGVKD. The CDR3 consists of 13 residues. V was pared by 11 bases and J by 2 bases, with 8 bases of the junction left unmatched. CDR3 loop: CAGKATGQETQYF. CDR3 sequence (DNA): TGTGCCGGCAAGGCGACAGGGCAAGAGACCCAGTACTTC.

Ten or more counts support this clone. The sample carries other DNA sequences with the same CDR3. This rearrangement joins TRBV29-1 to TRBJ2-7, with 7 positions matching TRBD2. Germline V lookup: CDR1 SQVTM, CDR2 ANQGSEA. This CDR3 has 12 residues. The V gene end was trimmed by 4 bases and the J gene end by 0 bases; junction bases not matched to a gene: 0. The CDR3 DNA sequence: TGCAGCGTTGGCGGGAGCTCCTACGAGCAGTACTTC. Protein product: CSVGGSSYEQYF.

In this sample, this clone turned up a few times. DNA for the CDR3: TGTGCCATCAGTGAAGGGAGGGAGGCTGAAGCTTTCTTT. This encodes CAISEGREAEAFF. The chain employs TRBV10-3 and TRBJ1-1; D gene uncertain. Germline CDR1 reads ENHRY; CDR2 reads SYGVKD. V lost 3 bases and J 6 bases, leaving 11 bases between the germline ends. CDR3 length: 13 amino acids.